These 21 T cell receptor beta chains originate from one sample sequenced in a study of T cells after yellow fever vaccination. In TCRdb, the 5' RACE reads were re-called with MiXCR into one record per CDR3 protein. This table has some 240,000 distinct CDR3 sequences, over 4.5% appearing once. This specimen was CD4+ T cells sorted from PBMCs, taken on the day of the yellow fever booster vaccination. The receptors here all came from a man younger than 30 who received the YFV17D yellow fever vaccine.

This clonotype was observed a few times. The rearrangement links TRBV3-1 to TRBJ1-1; D not resolved. The CDR3 is 14 amino acids. Germline V lookup: CDR1 LGHDT, CDR2 YNNKEL (reference sequence). V gave up 3 bases and J gave up 3 bases, with 11 bases separating them. CDR3 protein: CASSQRVEDTEAFF. DNA of the CDR3: TGTGCCAGCAGCCAGAGGGTGGAGGACACTGAAGCTTTCTTT. The variable domain in full, with the rest retrieved from reference TRBV3-1 and TRBJ1-1, is DTAVSQTPKYLVTQMGNDKSIKCEQNLGHDTMYWYKQDSKKFLKIMFSYNNKELIINETVPNRFSPKSPDKAHLNLHINSLELGDSAVYFCASSQRVEDTEAFFGQGTRLTVV.

This clonotype showed up many times. This sequence joins TRBV5-6 and TRBJ2-5; TRBD1 agrees at 8 bases. This CDR3 is 15 amino acids long. CDR1 is SGHDT and CDR2 is YYEEEE in the germline V gene. Trimming removed 4 bases from V and 2 bases from J; junction bases left unmatched: 7. CDR3: CASSVNRGVQETQYF. The DNA for the CDR3 is TGTGCCAGCAGCGTCAACAGGGGGGTTCAAGAGACCCAGTACTTC.

J is TRBJ2-2 and V is TRBV9, with D uncertain. V was trimmed by 1 base and J by 6 bases, leaving 4 bases between them. The CDR3 covers 12 residues. CDR1 is SGDLS, CDR2 YYNGEE, per germline. The CDR3 nucleotides read TGTGCCAGCAGCGTACCCCCCGGGGAGCTGTTTTTT. Its protein product is CASSVPPGELFF.

The J gene is TRBJ1-3, the V gene TRBV12-3 or TRBV12-4, with a tentative D call TRBD1 (5 bases). The V end lost 6 bases, the J end lost 0 bases, and 12 bases lay between the germline ends. The CDR3 has 15 amino acids. The CDR3 DNA follows: TGTGCCAGCAGAGAAGACAGAAACTCTGGAAACACCATATATTTT. Translation gives CASREDRNSGNTIYF.

The gene calls are TRBV5-5 and TRBJ2-1, with a weak D call TRBD2 (6 bases). V lost 3 bases to trimming and J lost 16 bases, with 17 bases between them. This CDR3 region has 12 residues. The germline gives CDR1 SGHKS, CDR2 YYEKEE (reference sequence). Here the CDR3 reads CASSSFWRGEFF. CDR3 in DNA: TGTGCCAGCAGCTCATTTTGGCGGGGCGAATTCTTC.

This chain uses TRBV20-1 with TRBJ2-3; perhaps TRBD2 as D (6 bases). The CDR3 has 15 amino acids. V lost 3 bases to trimming and J lost 2 bases, with 15 bases between them. Germline values: CDR1 DFQATT, CDR2 SNEGSKA (reference sequence). The CDR3 DNA reads TGCAGTGCTAGTGAGGTTCGCGGGAACACAGATACGCAGTATTTT. Translating it yields CSASEVRGNTDTQYF.

This clonotype was picked up many times. V and J are TRBV18 and TRBJ1-1; D call uncertain. The V gene lost 4 bases and the J gene lost 1 base, with 10 bases spanning the gap. This CDR3 has 14 amino acids. The V gene's germline CDR1 is KGHSH and CDR2 LQKENI. The CDR3 region has the DNA TGTGCCAGCTCACAGAATGGCGCGAACACTGAAGCTTTCTTT. Protein product: CASSQNGANTEAFF.

This clonotype occurred many times. The V and J genes are TRBV5-5 and TRBJ2-3; 7 bases agree with TRBD1. This CDR3 spans 17 amino acids. Trimming at V came to 3 bases and at J to 0 bases, leaving 10 bases not matched to a gene. Germline CDR1 and CDR2: SGHKS and YYEKEE (reference sequence). CDR3 nucleotides: TGTGCCAGCAGCTCCCAAGACAGGGTAGCTAGCACAGATACGCAGTATTTT. Its protein is CASSSQDRVASTDTQYF.

The chain recombines TRBV11-2 with TRBJ2-1; 9 bases are a match to TRBD2. CDR3 length: 15 amino acids. V was clipped by 5 bases and J by 8 bases; unmatched bases: 10. Germline lookup yields CDR1 SGHAT and CDR2 FQNNGV. As DNA, the CDR3 is TGTGCCAGCAGCCGTGGGCGCGGGGGGGCCTATGAGCAGTTCTTC. It encodes CASSRGRGGAYEQFF. Filled out from reference TRBV11-2 and TRBJ2-1, the complete variable domain reads EAGVAQSPRYKIIEKRQSVAFWCNPISGHATLYWYQQILGQGPKLLIQFQNNGVVDDSQLPKDRFSAERLKGVDSTLKIQPAKLEDSAVYLCASSRGRGGAYEQFFGPGTRLTVL.

This clonotype was counted many times. V usage is TRBV6-5 and J usage is TRBJ2-2, with a weak D call TRBD2 (6 bases). Germline V gene lookup returns CDR1 MNHEY and CDR2 SVGAGI. This CDR3 comprises 16 residues. Trimming left V 5 bases short and J 0 bases short, with 13 bases between. The CDR3 nucleotides read TGTGCCAGCAGTCTCGAACCGGGGGCGAACACCGGGGAGCTGTTTTTT. It codes for CASSLEPGANTGELFF.

This clonotype was detected ten times or more. This chain joins TRBV12-3 or TRBV12-4 and TRBJ2-7, with D tentatively TRBD1 (6 bases). The germline V and J ends were trimmed by 7 bases and 1 base, with 14 bases remaining between them. This CDR3 is built from 14 residues. The CDR3 DNA follows: TGTGCCAGCACCATCACCGACAGGTCCTACGAGCAGTACTTC. Translated: CASTITDRSYEQYF.

This clonotype occurred a few times. The chain joins TRBV18 to TRBJ2-1; D remains unclear. Germline CDR1 and CDR2: KGHSH and LQKENI. Trimming took 6 bases from V and 8 from J, leaving 23 bases between them. CDR3 size: 16 residues. CDR3 loop: CASSEPRGWISDEQFF. As DNA, the CDR3 is TGTGCCAGCTCGGAACCGCGAGGTTGGATTTCGGATGAGCAGTTCTTC.

In its sample, this clonotype was seen many times. The rearrangement uses TRBV5-5 and TRBJ1-2, with D perhaps matching TRBD1 (6 bases). The CDR3 is 14 amino acids. Trimming left V 3 bases short and J 8 bases short, with 17 bases between. From germline, CDR1 is SGHKS and CDR2 YYEKEE (reference sequence). The CDR3 region is CASSSEQGWRGYTF. The CDR3 DNA is TGTGCCAGCAGCTCGGAACAGGGATGGCGGGGCTACACCTTC.

This clonotype was counted ten times or more. V is TRBV4-3 and J is TRBJ1-2; a weak D match, TRBD1 (5 bases). This CDR3 region has 18 residues. CDR1 is LGHNA, CDR2 YSLEER, per germline. Trimming stripped 0 bases from V and 4 bases from J, with 21 bases between. As DNA, the CDR3 is TGCGCCAGCAGCCAAGATTTATTTCAGGGACGCTCGATCTATGGCTACACCTTC. Translated, it gives CASSQDLFQGRSIYGYTF.

The V call is TRBV24-1, the J call TRBJ2-7; D gene uncertain. This CDR3 spans 13 amino acids. Per germline, CDR1 KGHDR and CDR2 SFDVKD. V lost 8 bases and J 0 bases, leaving 10 bases between the germline ends. The CDR3 here is CATTPPGSYEQYF. The CDR3 nucleotides are TGTGCCACCACCCCCCCAGGCTCCTACGAGCAGTACTTC.

The V gene is TRBV5-5, the J gene TRBJ2-1; D is perhaps TRBD1 or TRBD2 (5 bases each). CDR3 length: 13 residues. V was pared by 4 bases and J by 15 bases, with 20 bases between. Germline values: CDR1 SGHKS, CDR2 YYEKEE (reference sequence). The CDR3 sequence is CASSITSGTSLFF. The DNA for the CDR3 is TGTGCCAGCAGCATTACCTCCGGGACGTCTTTGTTCTTC.

The chain recombines TRBV6-5 with TRBJ1-2; weak D call: TRBD1 (6 bases). The CDR3 spans 15 residues. The germline V gene encodes CDR1 MNHEY and CDR2 SVGAGI. Trimming removed 0 bases at V and 3 bases at J, with 11 bases between. The CDR3 protein is CASSYSDAGDYGYTF. In DNA, the CDR3 is TGTGCCAGCAGTTACTCAGATGCAGGGGACTATGGCTACACCTTC.

V usage is TRBV5-1 and J usage is TRBJ2-2, with 9 bases fitting TRBD2. The germline V gene encodes CDR1 SGHRS and CDR2 YFSETQ. This CDR3 is built from 18 residues. After removal of 4 bases from V and 0 bases from J, the junction contained 10 bases not matched to a gene. CDR3 nucleotides: TGCGCCAGCAGCACCAAACCACTAGCGGGCACGAACACCGGGGAGCTGTTTTTT. Its translation: CASSTKPLAGTNTGELFF.

This clonotype was observed at least ten times. The rearrangement links TRBV20-1 to TRBJ2-3; 8 nucleotides match TRBD2. The germline V gene has CDR1 DFQATT and CDR2 SNEGSKA (reference sequence). V lost 1 base and J lost 0; bases outside the gene matches: 6. The CDR3 has 16 amino acids. CDR3 sequence: CSARARSSGSTDTQYF. Written as DNA, the CDR3 is TGCAGTGCTAGAGCTCGCTCTAGCGGGAGCACAGATACGCAGTATTTT.

This clonotype has only a few counts. V usage is TRBV6-1 and J usage is TRBJ1-1, with D possibly matching TRBD1 (5 bases). Trimming cost V 6 bases and J 1 base, with 9 bases left between them. The CDR3 is 13 amino acids. CDR1 and CDR2 (germline): MNHNS, SASEGT. CDR3 DNA sequence: TGTGCCAGCAGCGCTACAGGGAACACTGAAGCTTTCTTT. This codes for CASSATGNTEAFF.

In its sample, this clonotype was seen many times. The gene calls are TRBV5-1 and TRBJ2-2; maybe TRBD2 (5 bases). Trimming removed 5 bases at V and 7 bases at J, with 15 bases between. The CDR3 covers 14 residues. CDR1 is SGHRS and CDR2 is YFSETQ in the germline V gene. In nucleotides, the CDR3 is TGCGCCAGCAGGCAGGACTCATTCCTCGGGGAGCTGTTTTTT. It is translated as CASRQDSFLGELFF.